Listed below are T cell receptor beta chains from one sample, sequenced in a study of cytomegalovirus exposure and HLA in healthy donors. Some clones are missing from TCRdb's copy, which holds only in-frame ones; the method was immunoSEQ multiplex PCR. The sample table includes roughly 120,000 clones. Sequencing used PBMCs. Receptors were obtained from a man aged 30 to 45 in good health and CMV-seronegative. Both conserved end residues are part of each CDR3. Fields, in order: J gene, V gene, D gene, CDR3 protein, CDR3 DNA. The D gene is left open where the match is weak.

TRBJ2-2,TRBV7-2,-,CASSWGRGDTGELFF,TGTGCCAGCAGCTGGGGCAGGGGGGACACCGGGGAGCTGTTTTTT
TRBJ1-4,TRBV25-1,TRBD1,CASSEQGGKLFF,TGTGCCAGCAGTGAACAGGGGGGTAAACTGTTTTTT
TRBJ2-7,TRBV19,TRBD2,CASSPWTSGGINLYEQYF,TGTGCCAGTAGTCCCTGGACTAGCGGGGGGATAAATCTCTACGAGCAGTACTTC
TRBJ1-1,TRBV5-6,-,CASSLTGDLVAEAFF,TGTGCCAGCAGCTTGACAGGAGATTTGGTGGCTGAAGCTTTCTTT
TRBJ2-7,TRBV5-4,-,CASSLGGDSYEQYF,TGTGCCAGCAGCTTGGGCGGGGACTCCTACGAGCAGTACTTC
TRBJ2-5,TRBV6-4,-,CASSPSGRDQETQYF,TGTGCCAGCAGTCCCTCCGGGCGGGATCAAGAGACCCAGTACTTC
TRBJ2-7,TRBV4-2,TRBD1,CASSHRQGSGEQYF,TGTGCCAGCAGCCACCGACAGGGGTCGGGGGAGCAGTACTTC
TRBJ2-3,TRBV19,-,CASSIAGIPTDTQYF,TGTGCCAGTAGTATAGCGGGGATTCCCACAGATACGCAGTATTTT
TRBJ2-5,TRBV12-5,TRBD1,CASGLGTGGTQYF,TGTGCTAGTGGTCTGGGGACAGGGGGTACCCAGTACTTC
TRBJ1-1,TRBV6-5,-,CASSYSAVNTEAFF,TGTGCCAGCAGTTACTCGGCAGTGAACACTGAAGCTTTCTTT
TRBJ2-1,TRBV29-1,TRBD2,CSSGGTSGFWEGEFF,TGCAGCTCCGGGGGGACTAGCGGGTTTTGGGAGGGGGAATTCTTC
TRBJ1-1,TRBV6-5,-,CASSPPPFTEAFF,TGTGCCAGCAGTCCCCCCCCATTCACTGAAGCTTTCTTT
TRBJ1-6,TRBV28,TRBD1,CASSPTGGVKNSPLHF,TGTGCCAGCAGTCCGACAGGGGGCGTAAAGAATTCACCCCTCCACTTT
TRBJ2-1,TRBV7-7,-,CASSPGTGDNEQFF,TGTGCCAGCAGCCCGGGGACGGGGGACAATGAGCAGTTCTTC
TRBJ2-1,TRBV7-3,TRBD1,CASSLLGGPYNEQFF,TGTGCCAGCAGCTTATTAGGGGGCCCCTACAATGAGCAGTTCTTC
TRBJ2-5,TRBV7-9,-,CATEEQETQYF,TGTGCCACGGAGGAGCAAGAGACCCAGTACTTC
TRBJ1-2,TRBV30,-,CAWSVPSAYGYTF,TGTGCCTGGAGTGTACCCAGCGCTTATGGCTACACCTTC
TRBJ2-7,TRBV2,TRBD1,CASRLGTATYEQYF,TGTGCCAGCAGACTCGGGACAGCAACCTACGAGCAGTACTTC
TRBJ1-5,TRBV7-2,-,CASSLEQGGQPQHF,TGTGCCAGCAGCTTAGAGCAGGGTGGTCAGCCCCAGCATTTT
TRBJ1-5,TRBV14,TRBD1,CASSPPFPIVPGQGGSLNQPQHF,TGTGCCAGCAGCCCCCCCTTTCCAATCGTCCCGGGACAGGGTGGGAGCCTGAATCAGCCCCAGCATTTT
TRBJ1-6,TRBV19,-,CASSDRGYGSPLHF,TGTGCCAGTAGCGACCGGGGGTATGGTTCACCCCTCCACTTT
TRBJ1-6,TRBV6-1,-,CASRDRDNSPLHF,TGTGCCAGCAGGGACAGAGATAATTCACCCCTCCACTTT
TRBJ1-1,TRBV7-9,-,CASTEAGGAEAFF,TGTGCCAGCACCGAAGCGGGGGGGGCTGAAGCTTTCTTT
TRBJ1-5,TRBV19,-,CASSIDFGRGGSNQPQHF,TGTGCCAGTAGTATAGACTTCGGCAGGGGTGGTAGCAATCAGCCCCAGCATTTT
TRBJ2-1,TRBV11-2,TRBD2,CASSLGGTRMDEQFF,TGTGCCAGCAGCTTAGGGGGGACTAGGATGGATGAGCAGTTCTTC
TRBJ1-2,TRBV19,TRBD1,CASSVGQVAGYTF,TGTGCCAGTAGTGTAGGACAGGTCGCGGGCTACACCTTC
TRBJ1-1,TRBV7-2,-,CASSLGVGRDAFF,TGTGCCAGCAGCTTAGGCGTGGGGCGGGATGCTTTCTTT
TRBJ1-2,TRBV12-5,-,CASGLTAYGYTF,TGTGCTAGTGGTTTGACAGCTTATGGCTACACCTTC
TRBJ2-4,TRBV27,-,CASSKQGWENIQYF,TGTGCCAGCAGTAAACAGGGTTGGGAAAACATTCAGTACTTC